This TCR beta chain appears in the sequencing data of a study of cytomegalovirus exposure and HLA in healthy donors. Study-level findings and limits: It has been reported that TCR beta sequences accurately predicted the HLA-A and HLA-B alleles of most subjects. The listing of roughly 160 TCR beta chains classed them as cytomegalovirus-associated.

The germline gives CDR1 DFQATT, CDR2 SNEGSKA (reference sequence). There are 11 residues in the CDR3. Trimming took 2 bases from V and 6 from J, leaving 6 bases between them. The sample holds one count of this clone. Its specificity is unknown. The PCR contained 60 Vbeta and 13 Jbeta primers. Clones were sequenced by immunoSEQ multiplex PCR, and TCRdb holds only the in-frame ones, with some missing. The sample includes 100,000 to 120,000 clones, under 85% of them seen just once. The chain is built from TRBV20-1 and TRBJ2-3; perhaps TRBD1 as D (5 bases). The specimen was PBMCs. This receptor was obtained from a man younger than 40 in good health and CMV-seropositive. The CDR3 DNA reads TGCAGTGCTAGACAGGGTGATACGCAGTATTTT. This gives the protein CSARQGDTQYF.